The present T cell receptor beta chain was sequenced within a study of Ad26.COV2.S vaccination and SARS-CoV-2 variants. On the study more broadly: As a participant in COV1001, the donor was in the Ad26.COV2.S trial arm.

Documented treatment: some 20 received Ad26.COV2.S at low or high dose, single or two shots; roughly five received placebo; per-sample allocation not given. The investigators took samples on day 63 after the first vaccine or placebo injection. The length of the CDR3 is 15 residues. Germline V lookup: CDR1 SQVTM, CDR2 ANQGSEA. V lost 5 bases and J lost 2, with 17 bases in between. Profiled with immunoSEQ multiplex PCR; TCRdb holds only in-frame clones, not every one. The sample yields roughly 500,000 clones, roughly nine tenths seen once. The receptor was derived from a person between 18 and 60 years old who received the Ad26.COV2.S COVID-19 vaccine or a placebo. The sample consisted of peripheral blood, taken in a trial of Ad26.COV2.S vaccine versus placebo. The chain couples TRBV29-1 to TRBJ2-3; D uncertain. The CDR3 DNA reads as TGCAGCGTTCAAACTCGGACGGATTTCACAGATACGCAGTATTTT. It codes for CSVQTRTDFTDTQYF.